This T cell receptor (beta chain) is from a study of naive and memory T cell subsets. After CD4 positive bead selection, the CD4-negative fraction gave CD8 T cells. Study-wide points: Over 95% of naive TCR sequences appeared only once after error correction, unlike memory subsets. Gini index rose across naive, CM, EM and EMRA in CD4 and CD8.

The V gene's germline CDR1 is DFQATT and CDR2 SNEGSKA (reference sequence). The CDR3 sequence is 14 residues long. J was trimmed by 10 bases and V by 3 bases; bases with no gene match: 8. Two oligonucleotides, mixed equimolar, formed the beta constant-region primer covering TRBC1 and TRBC2. Ligation attached a single-stranded oligonucleotide with a 12-nucleotide UMI and the SP2 primer to the cDNA 3' end. One entry per CDR3 protein, called by TCRdb with MiXCR from the UMI-ligation and nested PCR reads. Among tens of thousands of distinct CDR3 sequences listed, less than 15% were seen once. This clonotype has just a few counts. The antigen is undetermined.

This rearrangement joins TRBV20-1 to TRBJ1-6; 8 bases line up with TRBD1. Sequencing was performed on central memory CD4+ T cells from blood. This sequence originates from a human donor in good health. CDR3 nucleotide sequence: TGCAGTGCTAGCGAAACAGGGGGTCACTCACCCCTCCACTTT. Translating it yields CSASETGGHSPLHF.